The 11 T cell receptor beta chains given below trace back to one sample, sequenced in a study of memory CD4+ T cells and cytomegalovirus serostatus. Single viable CD3+CD4+CD8-CD45RO+ cells were sorted as the memory CD4+ T cells. Method: immunoSEQ multiplex PCR; TCRdb's copy keeps in-frame clones and lacks some. The profile shows about 56,000 clones, 82% of them singletons. The sequenced material came from memory CD4+ T cells from blood. These receptors originate from an adult in good health and CMV-seronegative.

The chain couples TRBV9 to TRBJ2-3; TRBD1 matches at 7 bases. The CDR3 runs 14 residues. Germline loops: CDR1 SGDLS, CDR2 YYNGEE. V shed 0 bases and J 4 bases; nucleotides not matched to a gene: 2. Here the CDR3 reads CASSVETGADTQYF. The DNA for the CDR3 is TGTGCCAGCAGCGTAGAAACAGGGGCAGATACGCAGTATTTT.

This clone was detected a few times. Other nucleotide sequences in the sample specify the same CDR3. CDR3 loop: CASSSLSGANVLTF. In DNA form, the CDR3 reads TGTGCCAGCAGTTCCCTCTCTGGGGCCAACGTCCTGACTTTC. This rearrangement joins TRBV27 to TRBJ2-6; no definite D call. Germline V gene sequence: CDR1 MNHEY, CDR2 SMNVEV (reference sequence). CDR3 length: 14 amino acids. V shed 4 bases and J shed 0 bases, with 4 bases lying between them.

This rearrangement joins TRBV4-2 to TRBJ1-5; D is unclear. V was pared by 0 bases and J by 7 bases, with 13 bases between. Germline V gene data show CDR1 as LGHNA and CDR2 as YNFKEQ. CDR3 length: 15 residues. In DNA, the CDR3 is TGTGCCAGCAGCCAAGAGGAGGGCGGGAAACAGCCCCAGCATTTT. Its translation: CASSQEEGGKQPQHF.

The chain has TRBV11-1 and TRBJ2-3, with 8 bases matching TRBD2. V was clipped by 5 bases and J by 9 bases; unmatched bases: 7. The length of the CDR3 is 13 residues. Per germline, CDR1 SGHAT and CDR2 FQDESV (reference sequence). CDR3 in amino acids: CASSLNRGGTQYF. The CDR3 DNA reads as TGTGCCAGCAGCCTTAACCGGGGGGGGACGCAGTATTTT.

This chain joins TRBV6-1 and TRBJ1-6; possible D gene TRBD1, 6 bases. The CDR3 runs to 17 residues. The V gene lost 1 base and the J gene lost 0 bases, with 10 bases spanning the gap. From germline, CDR1 is MNHNS and CDR2 SASEGT. This chain's CDR3 is CASSEVGGGSYNSPLHF. The CDR3 DNA follows: TGTGCCAGCAGTGAAGTGGGGGGCGGCTCCTATAATTCACCCCTCCACTTT.

The chain is built from TRBV5-1 and TRBJ1-6; D is undetermined. CDR1 SGHRS and CDR2 YFSETQ come from the germline V gene. The CDR3 contains 13 residues. Trimming removed 3 bases at V and 9 bases at J, with 10 bases between. The CDR3: CASSYQSGSPLHF. In nucleotides, the CDR3 is TGCGCCAGCAGCTACCAAAGCGGTTCACCCCTCCACTTT. The full variable domain, rest sourced from reference TRBV5-1 and TRBJ1-6, is KAGVTQTPRYLIKTRGQQVTLSCSPISGHRSVSWYQQTPGQGLQFLFEYFSETQRNKGNFPGRFSGRQFSNSRSEMNVSTLELGDSALYLCASSYQSGSPLHFGNGTRLTVT.

This chain uses TRBV7-9 with TRBJ1-2; TRBD1 agrees at 7 bases. The junction had 11 bases not matched to a gene; V was cut back by 4 bases and J by 3 bases. The germline V gene has CDR1 SEHNR and CDR2 FQNEAQ (reference sequence). The CDR3 totals 16 residues. DNA of the CDR3: TGTGCCAGCAGCTCGGGGCGGAACAGGGGATACTATGGCTACACCTTC. Translation gives CASSSGRNRGYYGYTF.

This sequence joins TRBV4-2 and TRBJ1-2; 9 bases fit TRBD1. Germline assignment: CDR1 LGHNA and CDR2 YNFKEQ. This CDR3 comprises 17 residues. V dropped 0 bases and J dropped 4; count of bases not matched to a gene: 9. CDR3 protein: CASSQEGTGRGGYGYTF. The CDR3, as DNA: TGTGCCAGCAGCCAAGAAGGGACAGGGCGCGGGGGCTATGGCTACACCTTC.

J is TRBJ1-2 and V is TRBV7-2; D is perhaps TRBD1 (6 bases). V was clipped by 7 bases and J by 7 bases, with 19 bases between them. CDR1 is SGHTA and CDR2 is FQGNSA in the germline V gene. The CDR3 has 14 residues. The CDR3 DNA sequence: TGTGCCAGCACCGCCTCAGGGGTTGGTGGTGGCTACACCTTC. This gives the protein CASTASGVGGGYTF.

The chain joins TRBV19 to TRBJ2-3; possibly TRBD2 for D (5 bases). The CDR3 is 14 amino acids. CDR1 is LNHDA and CDR2 is SQIVND in the germline V gene (reference sequence). V lost 3 bases to trimming and J lost 8 bases, with 15 bases between them. This CDR3 is CASSIGLGLVTQYF. CDR3 bases: TGTGCCAGTAGTATTGGACTGGGCCTTGTTACGCAGTATTTT.

CDR3 amino acids: CASSSPSGWQETQYF. CDR3 DNA sequence: TGTGCCAGCAGCTCACCCTCAGGGTGGCAAGAGACCCAGTACTTC. V is TRBV7-2 and J is TRBJ2-5, with a tentative D call TRBD1 (5 bases). The germline V and J ends were trimmed by 4 bases and 2 bases, with 14 bases remaining between them. The CDR3 extends over 15 amino acids. Germline loops: CDR1 SGHTA, CDR2 FQGNSA.